The T cell receptor (beta chain) described here comes from a study of cytomegalovirus exposure and HLA in healthy donors. Findings of the study overall: Later analysis reportedly placed an Asian-associated ancestry cluster below the roughly 630-donor mean in N-insertions. A classifier reportedly called cytomegalovirus status with high sensitivity and specificity. A highly shared variant cluster was judged a likely technical artifact. CMV serostatus was the only immune exposure information that was available.

The PCR was carried out with 60 Vbeta primers and 13 Jbeta primers. Profiling relied on immunoSEQ multiplex PCR, and the TCRdb table lists in-frame clones only, not all of them. Here the sample spans 280,000 or so clones, 70% to 90% being singletons. The germline CDR1 and CDR2 sequences are SGHDN and FVKESK. This CDR3 is 13 amino acids long. With 3 bases removed from V and 8 bases from J, the gap between germline ends came to 13 bases. Comments on this clone: Its antigen is still unknown.

This chain links TRBV14 with TRBJ1-2, with D possibly TRBD1 on 5 matching bases. Sequences were obtained from PBMCs. The TCR comes from a woman in her late teens or twenties in good health and CMV-seronegative. DNA for the CDR3: TGTGCCAGCAGCCAGGGGACGGCGGGGGGCTACACCTTC. This codes for CASSQGTAGGYTF.